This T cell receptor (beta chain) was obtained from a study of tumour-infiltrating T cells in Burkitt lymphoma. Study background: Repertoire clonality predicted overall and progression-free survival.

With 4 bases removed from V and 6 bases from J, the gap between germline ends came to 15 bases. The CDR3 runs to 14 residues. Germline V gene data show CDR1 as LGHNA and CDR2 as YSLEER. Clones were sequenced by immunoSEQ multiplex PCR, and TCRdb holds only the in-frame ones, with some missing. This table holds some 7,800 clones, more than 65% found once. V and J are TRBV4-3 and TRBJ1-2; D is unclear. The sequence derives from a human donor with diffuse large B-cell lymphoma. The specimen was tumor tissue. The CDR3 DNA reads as TGCGCCAGCAGCCCCTCAGTCTTCGGGGATGGCTACACCTTC. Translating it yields CASSPSVFGDGYTF.